This T cell receptor beta chain was observed in a study of blood T cell repertoires in COVID-19 (dated by TCRdb to 2018 to 2020). At the level of the whole study: The collaborator samples originated in the United States, Italy and Spain and spanned the acute and convalescent phases of COVID-19. The prospective study material was composed of cDNA or gDNA derived from T cells, B-cell-depleted T cells, or PBMCs. Subjects who had been exposed to COVID-19, were actively infected with it, or had recovered from it provided the deeply sampled blood TCRbeta repertoires that made up the dataset. The repertoires were released in a freely available public database meant as a resource for research on the immune response to SARS-CoV-2. The samples were drawn from the first 160 participants of the ongoing ImmuneRACE study and from more than 1,000 subjects provided by 6 global collaborators. A de-identified subject ID, COVID-19 status, age in years and sex were almost always included in the sample metadata. HLA class I and class II types, where available, came from metadata supplied by the sample provider rather than from assay-based typing.

In regard to this clone: Its antigen is still unknown. One base away there is no much larger clone; base qualities are not given.

TCRbeta CDR3 regions were amplified from genomic DNA using the immunoSEQ Assay, a bias-controlled multiplex PCR. As for the original processing: The number of nucleated cells in each sample was estimated from the amplification of reference gene primers within the assay. Sequence reads were collapsed and filtered to measure the absolute abundance of every unique TCRbeta CDR3 rearrangement. Productive Simpson clonality was computed per sample as the square root of Simpson's diversity index over productive rearrangements. TCRdb holds this immuneACCESS table with in-frame rearrangements only. Some clones are missing; in checked studies, unresolved V genes explain under half, and the rest has no known cause. V and J calls and clone size are as listed in that table; D and trimming were resolved from the DNA. This sample gives over 40,000 clones in total; under 85% of them show up just once. The top ten hold less than 8% of the sample.

Cut back by 1 base and 9 bases, the V and J ends lie 19 bases apart. The CDR3, cysteine through phenylalanine, is 16 amino acids long. Here the CDR3 DNA is all that survives: 48 bases in frame from base 1. According to the germline V gene, CDR1 reads KGHSH and CDR2 reads LQKENI. Whole blood was collected in K2EDTA tubes by collaborating institutions according to the institutions' own protocols. For TCRbeta analysis, collaborators shipped samples in one of three forms: frozen whole blood, isolated PBMCs, or DNA extracted from either of those sample types. The paper as a whole reports these results and caveats: How much clinical and demographic metadata was included differed by source and by participant, and the metadata was provided uncurated.

The V gene is TRBV18 and the J gene is TRBJ2-1; 5 matching bases give a weak D call of TRBD2. The sample comprised peripheral blood. The TCR was taken from a man in his 60s with active COVID-19. The encoded CDR3 is CASSPQKNPRRSEQFF. DNA sequence: TGTGCCAGCTCACCACAAAAAAATCCAAGGAGGAGTGAGCAGTTCTTC.